The rows below give T cell receptor beta chains drawn from one sample of a study of blood T cell repertoires in COVID-19. Assay used: immunoSEQ multiplex PCR; TCRdb lists only in-frame clones, some missing. The profile shows approximately 50,000 clones, more than 80% of them singletons. The sequencing input was peripheral blood. All receptors derive from a man in his 60s with acute or convalescent COVID-19. Both conserved end residues are part of each CDR3. The D gene is left open where the match is weak. Size is stated for part of the rows, as once, few or many counts, or as a class when the clone is expanded.

DNA	CDR3	V	size	J	D
TGTGCCAGCAGTTTTTACCGGGGGGTTAACTATGGCTACACCTTC	CASSFYRGVNYGYTF	TRBV28	once	TRBJ1-2	-
TGTGCCAGTAGTATTCGGACTAGCGGTTCCACAGATACGCAGTATTTT	CASSIRTSGSTDTQYF	TRBV19	-	TRBJ2-3	TRBD2
TGTGCCAGCAGCTCCCCCACAGGGAGAGCTAACTATGGCTACACCTTC	CASSSPTGRANYGYTF	TRBV7-9	-	TRBJ1-2	-
TGTGCCAGCAGCTTAGGCCAGTGGGAGACCCAGTACTTC	CASSLGQWETQYF	TRBV7-8	-	TRBJ2-5	-
TGTGCCAGCAGCCAGGCTAGCGGGTACAATGAGCAGTTCTTC	CASSQASGYNEQFF	TRBV3-1/TRBV3-2	-	TRBJ2-1	TRBD2
TGTGCCAGCAGTGAAAGTTCCAGGAATCAGCCCCAGCATTTT	CASSESSRNQPQHF	TRBV6-1	-	TRBJ1-5	-
TGTGCCAGCACTCTCCCTACAGACAGGGGGAATCAGCCCCAGCATTTT	CASTLPTDRGNQPQHF	TRBV28	-	TRBJ1-5	TRBD1
TGTGCCAGCGGACAGGACTCCTATAATTCACCCCTCCACTTT	CASGQDSYNSPLHF	TRBV7-9	once	TRBJ1-6	TRBD1
TGTGCCAGCAGTATAGGGGGTAATAATGAAAAACTGTTTTTT	CASSIGGNNEKLFF	TRBV28	-	TRBJ1-4	-
TGTGCCAGCAGCCCCCCATCACACAGGGGCACTGAAGCTTTCTTT	CASSPPSHRGTEAFF	TRBV9	-	TRBJ1-1	TRBD1
TGTGCCAGCAGCTTACTAGGAGCCAACTCCTACAATGAGCAGTTCTTC	CASSLLGANSYNEQFF	TRBV7-2	-	TRBJ2-1	-
TGTGCCAGCAGTAGTCCCTCCGCAGGGAATCAGGGCTACACCTTC	CASSSPSAGNQGYTF	TRBV28	-	TRBJ1-2	-
TGTGCCAGCTCAGGCCTCAGGGACACTGAAGCTTTCTTT	CASSGLRDTEAFF	TRBV18	-	TRBJ1-1	-
TGTGCCAGCAGCCAAGCCCGGAATTCACCCCTCCACTTT	CASSQARNSPLHF	TRBV4-2	once	TRBJ1-6	-
TGTGCCAGCAGCTCGGGCGGGGGAACTCCCCTCCACTTT	CASSSGGGTPLHF	TRBV7-3	-	TRBJ1-6	-
TGTGCCAGCAGTTCCGGGATCGTGAGAAATCAGCCCCAGCATTTT	CASSSGIVRNQPQHF	TRBV6-5	-	TRBJ1-5	-
TGTGCCAGCAGTCAACAGCAGGATACGCAGTATTTT	CASSQQQDTQYF	TRBV2	-	TRBJ2-3	-
TGCGCCAGCAGCTTGGAGGGGACAGGGAGATTGGGTTACACCTTC	CASSLEGTGRLGYTF	TRBV5-1	-	TRBJ1-2	TRBD1
TGTGCCAGCAGTTATAATCCAGGCACATCTAACTATGGCTACACCTTC	CASSYNPGTSNYGYTF	TRBV11-2	few	TRBJ1-2	-
TGTGCCAGCAGTTACAGTGCCAGGGGGAACACTGAAGCTTTCTTT	CASSYSARGNTEAFF	TRBV6-5	-	TRBJ1-1	-
TGTGCCAGCAGTTCGGATGGGACTAAGGCTTACAATGAGCAGTTCTTC	CASSSDGTKAYNEQFF	TRBV6-5	-	TRBJ2-1	TRBD2
TGTGCCAGCAGTACCGCCGGGACAACCGAGCAGTACTTC	CASSTAGTTEQYF	TRBV12-3/TRBV12-4	-	TRBJ2-7	-
TGCGCCAGCAGCCGTGGGACAGGGAAGAATGAAAAACTGTTTTTT	CASSRGTGKNEKLFF	TRBV5-1	once	TRBJ1-4	TRBD1
TGCGCCAGCAGCTTGCGTCCAGTCATGAACACTGAAGCTTTCTTT	CASSLRPVMNTEAFF	TRBV5-1	-	TRBJ1-1	-
TGTGCCATCAGTGTTGACAGGGGGGGAGGCTACACCTTC	CAISVDRGGGYTF	TRBV10-3	few	TRBJ1-2	TRBD1
TGTGCCGCTAGAGAATCGACGGACTATGGCTACACCTTC	CAARESTDYGYTF	TRBV19	once	TRBJ1-2	-
TGCGCCAGCAGCTTGGGCAGGTCTGGAAACACCATATATTTT	CASSLGRSGNTIYF	TRBV5-1	-	TRBJ1-3	-
TGTGCCAGTAAGGCCGGACAGGATACGTATCAGCCCCAGCATTTT	CASKAGQDTYQPQHF	TRBV19	-	TRBJ1-5	TRBD1
TGTGCCATCAGCTTACAGGAGAACACTGAAGCTTTCTTT	CAISLQENTEAFF	TRBV10-3	-	TRBJ1-1	-
TGTGCCAGCAGCTCCGGGACTAGCTTTAGTTACGAGCAGTACTTC	CASSSGTSFSYEQYF	TRBV13	-	TRBJ2-7	TRBD2
TGCGCCAGCAGCTTGTCAGCGGGAGCAGATACGCAGTATTTT	CASSLSAGADTQYF	TRBV5-1	-	TRBJ2-3	TRBD2
TGTGCCAGCAGGAGGCTAGCGGGTCACGAGCAGTACTTC	CASRRLAGHEQYF	TRBV6-5	once	TRBJ2-7	TRBD2
TGCGCCAGCAGCTGGACAGGGGAGGCTCAGATCTTC	CASSWTGEAQIF	TRBV5-1	-	TRBJ2-7	TRBD1
TGTGCCAGCAGAACCGGGACTAGCCCCTACAATGAGCAGTTCTTC	CASRTGTSPYNEQFF	TRBV14	-	TRBJ2-1	TRBD2
TGTGCCAGCACCGCCCTAGGACACAATCAGCCCCAGCATTTT	CASTALGHNQPQHF	TRBV7-9	-	TRBJ1-5	-
TGTGCCAGCAGTTTAGAGAGGAATCAGCCCCAGCATTTT	CASSLERNQPQHF	TRBV12-3/TRBV12-4	-	TRBJ1-5	-
TGTGCCAGTAGTAGTTGGGGGCGAGGACAGCCCCAGCATTTT	CASSSWGRGQPQHF	TRBV19	-	TRBJ1-5	-
TGTGCCAGCAGTTTTCCGCCGCCCGAGGTATGGGGCTACACCTTC	CASSFPPPEVWGYTF	TRBV5-4	-	TRBJ1-2	-
TGTGCCACCTCGGACTGGCGAGAGACCCAGTACTTC	CATSDWRETQYF	TRBV24-1	-	TRBJ2-5	-
TGTGCCAGCAGGGATTTGACAGGCTCCTTTGGTGAGCAGTTCTTC	CASRDLTGSFGEQFF	TRBV5-4	-	TRBJ2-1	-
TGTGCCAGCAGCTCGGGACAGAACTATGGCTACACCTTC	CASSSGQNYGYTF	TRBV5-4	once	TRBJ1-2	TRBD1
TGTGCCATCAGGACCTCGAGAGCTAGCGGCAATAGCACAGATACGCAGTATTTT	CAIRTSRASGNSTDTQYF	TRBV10-3	-	TRBJ2-3	TRBD2
TGTGCCAGCAGTTGGGGCGGGACAGAGGCAAGCTATGGCTACACCTTC	CASSWGGTEASYGYTF	TRBV27	-	TRBJ1-2	TRBD1
TGTGCCAGCAGTTTGCGGGGGCAAGGGGGGGCTTTCTTT	CASSLRGQGGAFF	TRBV12-3/TRBV12-4	-	TRBJ1-1	-
TGTGCCACCAGCAGAGATTTTTCGGGGACTAACTATGGCTACACCTTC	CATSRDFSGTNYGYTF	TRBV15	-	TRBJ1-2	-
TGTGCCAGTAGTATACAGGGGGCCTTCACTGAAGCTTTCTTT	CASSIQGAFTEAFF	TRBV19	-	TRBJ1-1	TRBD1
TGTGCCATCAGTGATCCTCCGGGACTAGCGGGAACCGGGGAGCTGTTTTTT	CAISDPPGLAGTGELFF	TRBV10-3	once	TRBJ2-2	TRBD2
TGTGCCAGTAGTATCTGGACAGGGAACGGGGCCAACGTCCTGACTTTC	CASSIWTGNGANVLTF	TRBV19	-	TRBJ2-6	TRBD1
TGCGCCAGCAGCTTGGGACTAGCGGGGATAGAGACCCAGTACTTC	CASSLGLAGIETQYF	TRBV5-1	-	TRBJ2-5	TRBD2
TGTGCCAGCACCCAGGGGGCGGGAGGCTACACCTTC	CASTQGAGGYTF	TRBV6-5	-	TRBJ1-2	TRBD1
TGTGCCACCAGTCCACGGTTTGCAGATACGCAGTATTTT	CATSPRFADTQYF	TRBV24-1	-	TRBJ2-3	-
TGCGCCAGCAGTCCGCTGGGACAGGGTAGGGGATACGAGCAGTACTTC	CASSPLGQGRGYEQYF	TRBV5-1	-	TRBJ2-7	TRBD1
TGTGCCAGCAGCTTGGAGGTTAGCGGGGAGCAGTTCTTC	CASSLEVSGEQFF	TRBV5-4	-	TRBJ2-1	TRBD2
TGTGCCACCAGCGTCGACAGGGGAGCCTACGAGCAGTACTTC	CATSVDRGAYEQYF	TRBV15	-	TRBJ2-7	TRBD1
TGCGCCAGCAGTGAGTCGACAGGGCACTATGGCTACACCTTC	CASSESTGHYGYTF	TRBV10-2	-	TRBJ1-2	TRBD1